This record looks at one T cell receptor beta chain sequence and its context. Its antigen is still unknown. These data originate in a study of cytomegalovirus exposure and HLA in healthy donors. Study results and limitations: A later analysis found first-cohort TCR clusters tended to co-occur in the 90 to 150 validation repertoires.

The donors were part of the approximately 120-subject validation cohort, which stood apart from the 666-subject first cohort. Assay used: immunoSEQ multiplex PCR; TCRdb lists only in-frame clones, some missing. The sample has 150,000 to 200,000 clones, roughly 89% seen once. Unmatched junction bases numbered 15, after V lost 4 bases and J lost 7 bases. The CDR3 spans 17 residues. CDR1 is SGHVS and CDR2 is FQNEAQ in the germline V gene. The chain is built from TRBV7-8 and TRBJ2-7, with 11 bases lining up with TRBD1. This clonotype was obtained from a woman between 18 and 29 years old in good health and CMV-seropositive. Sequencing input: PBMCs. The CDR3 nucleotides read TGTGCCAGCAGCTCCTATCGGGGGACAGGGGGAGTTTGGGAGCAGTACTTC. This gives the protein CASSSYRGTGGVWEQYF. Supplemented by reference TRBV7-8 and TRBJ2-7, the full variable domain reads GAGVSQSPRYKVAKRGQDVALRCDPISGHVSLFWYQQALGQGPEFLTYFQNEAQLDKSGLPSDRFFAERPEGSVSTLKIQRTQQEDSAVYLCASSSYRGTGGVWEQYFGPGTRLTVT.